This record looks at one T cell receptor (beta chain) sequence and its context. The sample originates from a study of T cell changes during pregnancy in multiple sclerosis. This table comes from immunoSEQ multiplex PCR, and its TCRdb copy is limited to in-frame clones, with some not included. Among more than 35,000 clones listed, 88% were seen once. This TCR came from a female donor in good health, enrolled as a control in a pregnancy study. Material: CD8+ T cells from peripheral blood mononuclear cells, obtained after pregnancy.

The CDR3 spells CASSPQGANLQAFF. The CDR3 DNA follows: TGCGCCAGCAGCCCACAGGGGGCGAACTTGCAAGCTTTCTTT. The chain combines TRBV4-1 with TRBJ1-1; TRBD1 aligns across 9 bases. J gave up 9 bases and V 4 bases, and 9 bases lay outside the gene matches. The CDR3 spans 14 residues. Germline values: CDR1 MGHRA, CDR2 YSYEKL.